This T cell receptor (beta chain) is drawn from a study of vaccination and CD4 T cells after COVID-19. Overall study: At a median roughly 100 days (range 35 to 161) after diagnosis, post-COVID samples were drawn. Researchers treated cells with overlapping spike peptides taken from SARS-CoV-2, HCoV-NL63, HCoV-OC43 and HCoV-229E.

Described treatment: approximately nine-day PBMC culture with coronavirus spike peptide pools or control peptides (ViraFEST assay). This clonotype turned up a few times. The antigen is undetermined. Sequence data for DNA of cultured CD4+ T cells were generated by the Oncomine TCR Beta short-read assay. The authors extracted genomic DNA from cultured CD4+ T cells. MiXCR, applied by TCRdb to the PCR reads, yields one record per CDR3 protein. The repertoire holds approximately 6,000 distinct CDR3 sequences, with approximately 31% as singletons. The V end lost 5 bases, the J end lost 0 bases, and 9 bases lay between the germline ends. CDR1 and CDR2 from the germline V gene are SGHNT and YYREEE (reference sequence). The CDR3 covers 13 residues.

The TCR sequence derives from a human donor who had recovered from COVID-19. The chain has TRBV5-4 and TRBJ2-7; possible D gene TRBD2, 6 bases. The material was CD4+ T cells from blood, cultured in vitro, obtained after SARS-CoV-2 vaccination. The CDR3 DNA sequence: TGTGCCAGCAGGCAAGCGGGCTCCTACGAGCAGTACTTC. Its protein is CASRQAGSYEQYF.